These 22 T cell receptor beta chains were sequenced from one sample in a study of blood T cell repertoires in COVID-19. Method: immunoSEQ multiplex PCR; TCRdb's copy keeps in-frame clones and lacks some. The table has some 130,000 clones, 70% to 85% seen once. The specimen was peripheral blood. Receptor source: a man in his 60s who had recovered from COVID-19.

This chain links TRBV18 with TRBJ2-1, with D perhaps TRBD2 (6 bases). Trimming pared 3 bases from V and 3 bases from J, leaving 21 bases between. There are 18 residues in the CDR3. Germline V gives CDR1 KGHSH, CDR2 LQKENI. In DNA form, the CDR3 reads TGTGCCAGCTCACCGAGGGTAATAGGGGTAGCGGACTACAATGAGCAGTTCTTC. Translation gives CASSPRVIGVADYNEQFF.

The genes are TRBV13 and TRBJ1-1; 11 bases agree with TRBD1. CDR1 is PRHDT, CDR2 FYEKMQ, per germline (reference sequence). This CDR3 has 12 amino acids. With 5 bases clipped from V and 10 bases from J, the junction kept 3 bases outside the gene matches. The CDR3 is CASSPGTGGAFF. CDR3 DNA: TGTGCCAGCAGCCCCGGGACAGGGGGAGCTTTCTTT.

This chain connects TRBV7-9 to TRBJ2-5; D unclear. Trimming left V 5 bases short and J 2 bases short, with 9 bases between. CDR3 length equals 13 residues. CDR1 is SEHNR and CDR2 is FQNEAQ in the germline V gene (reference sequence). Here the CDR3 reads CASSHGSQETQYF. CDR3 sequence (DNA): TGTGCCAGCAGCCACGGGTCACAAGAGACCCAGTACTTC.

This clone was seen only once. The chain uses TRBV7-2 and TRBJ1-1; possible D gene TRBD1, 5 bases. Germline CDR1 and CDR2: SGHTA and FQGNSA. Trimming stripped 3 bases from V and 3 bases from J, with 8 bases between. The CDR3 extends over 13 amino acids. For the CDR3, the DNA is TGTGCCAGCAGCTTCGGCAGGGACACTGAAGCTTTCTTT. It codes for CASSFGRDTEAFF.

The J gene is TRBJ1-5, the V gene TRBV19; 9 bases line up with TRBD1. Germline loops: CDR1 LNHDA, CDR2 SQIVND (reference sequence). The J segment lost 6 bases and the V segment lost 9 bases, leaving 6 bases of the junction unmatched. This CDR3 comprises 13 residues. CDR3 nucleotide sequence: TGTGCCAGCGGACAGGGGCCTGTTCAGCCCCAGCATTTT. The encoded protein is CASGQGPVQPQHF.

This sequence joins TRBV7-2 and TRBJ1-2; D not certain. CDR1 is SGHTA and CDR2 is FQGNSA in the germline V gene. V was clipped by 4 bases and J by 2 bases, with 11 bases between them. This CDR3 is built from 14 residues. The CDR3 nucleotides are TGTGCCAGCAGCTCCGACAAGGCAAACTATGGCTACACCTTC. Its translation is CASSSDKANYGYTF.

The chain uses TRBV20-1 and TRBJ1-3, with TRBD1 matching over 7 bases. The CDR3 extends over 13 amino acids. V lost 3 bases and J lost 6; bases outside the gene matches: 5. Germline lookup yields CDR1 DFQATT and CDR2 SNEGSKA (reference sequence). The CDR3 DNA sequence: TGCAGTGCTAGTCAGGGGGTTTTAAACACCATATATTTT. It translates to CSASQGVLNTIYF.

This clone was recorded once. V is TRBV7-9 and J is TRBJ1-2; 7 positions agree with TRBD1. Germline lookup yields CDR1 SEHNR and CDR2 FQNEAQ (reference sequence). The CDR3 length is 14 residues. V shed 5 bases, J shed 5 bases, and the junction held 8 bases outside the gene matches. For the CDR3, the DNA is TGTGCCAGCAGCGACTTAACAGGGGCTTATGGCTACACCTTC. Amino acid sequence: CASSDLTGAYGYTF. Looking up the rest from reference TRBV7-9 and TRBJ1-2 gives the full variable domain: DTGVSQNPRHKITKRGQNVTFRCDPISEHNRLYWYRQTLGQGPEFLTYFQNEAQLEKSRLLSDRFSAERPKGSFSTLEIQRTEQGDSAMYLCASSDLTGAYGYTFGSGTRLTVV.

The rearrangement uses TRBV10-3 and TRBJ2-3; 9 bases fit TRBD2. Unmatched junction bases numbered 8, after V lost 8 bases and J lost 2 bases. The CDR3 runs to 15 residues. Per the germline V gene, CDR1 is ENHRY and CDR2 is SYGVKD. Written as DNA, the CDR3 is TGTGCCATCCGGCGGGAGGGCCTTATCACAGATACGCAGTATTTT. Translating gives CAIRREGLITDTQYF.

The DNA for the CDR3 is TGTGCCATCAGTGACAGGGGGCGAGACACTGAAGCTTTCTTT. It specifies CAISDRGRDTEAFF. This chain links TRBV10-3 with TRBJ1-1; 8 bases are shared with TRBD1. Germline loops: CDR1 ENHRY, CDR2 SYGVKD. This CDR3 contains 14 residues. The V gene end was trimmed by 3 bases and the J gene end by 3 bases; junction bases not matched to a gene: 3.

V is TRBV6-2 or TRBV6-3 and J is TRBJ2-5, with TRBD2 identical over 13 bases. Germline lookup yields CDR1 MNHEY and CDR2 SVGEGT. The CDR3 contains 14 residues. V lost 4 bases to trimming and J lost 7 bases; unmatched junction nucleotides: 3. CDR3 loop: CASSWTSGSGTQYF. For the CDR3, the DNA is TGTGCCAGCAGTTGGACTAGCGGGAGTGGGACCCAGTACTTC.

This clone has only a few counts. The rearrangement joins TRBV5-1 to TRBJ1-1, with TRBD1 as a possible D gene (6 bases). This CDR3 comprises 13 residues. V was pared by 4 bases and J by 2 bases, with 9 bases between. Germline V gene lookup returns CDR1 SGHRS and CDR2 YFSETQ. CDR3 nucleotides: TGCGCCAGCAGCACGGACAGTAACACTGAAGCTTTCTTT. This encodes CASSTDSNTEAFF.

This clone has just a few counts. The J gene is TRBJ1-6, the V gene TRBV5-1; D gene ambiguous. This CDR3 region has 12 residues. Germline CDR1 is SGHRS and CDR2 is YFSETQ. Between the trimmed V and J ends, which lost 3 bases and 9 bases, there was a span of 7 bases. The CDR3 region is CASSSGGSPLHF. DNA for the CDR3: TGCGCCAGCAGCTCTGGAGGTTCACCCCTCCACTTT.

The V and J genes are TRBV9 and TRBJ1-2; D might be TRBD1 (6 bases). Germline CDR1 and CDR2: SGDLS and YYNGEE. The CDR3 sequence is 15 residues long. Deletions cut 4 bases from V and 2 bases from J, with 15 bases between. The CDR3 DNA sequence: TGTGCCAGCAGCCTTATAGACAGGATCAACTATGGCTACACCTTC. The encoded protein is CASSLIDRINYGYTF.

V and J are TRBV5-5 and TRBJ2-7; D is possibly TRBD2 (5 bases). V shed 1 base and J shed 4 bases, with 9 bases lying between them. The CDR3 contains 13 residues. From germline, CDR1 is SGHKS and CDR2 YYEKEE (reference sequence). CDR3 sequence (DNA): TGTGCCAGCAGCTTGACGGACTGGTACGAGCAGTACTTC. Amino acid sequence: CASSLTDWYEQYF.

The V call is TRBV28, the J call TRBJ2-5; 13 nucleotides agree with TRBD2. V was clipped by 6 bases and J by 5 bases; unmatched bases: 6. Per the germline V gene, CDR1 is MDHEN and CDR2 is SYDVKM. This CDR3 has 15 amino acids. Here the CDR3 DNA reads TGTGCCAGCAGCCTAGGGACTAGCGGGACGGAGACCCAGTACTTC. Its translation is CASSLGTSGTETQYF. Looking up the rest from reference TRBV28 and TRBJ2-5 gives the full variable domain: DVKVTQSSRYLVKRTGEKVFLECVQDMDHENMFWYRQDPGLGLRLIYFSYDVKMKEKGDIPEGYSVSREKKERFSLILESASTNQTSMYLCASSLGTSGTETQYFGPGTRLLVL.

The chain is built from TRBV6-2 or TRBV6-3 and TRBJ2-1; a weak D match, TRBD1 (5 bases). Trimming took 2 bases from V and 4 from J, leaving 9 bases between them. CDR3 length: 14 residues. Germline values: CDR1 MNHEY, CDR2 SVGEGT. The CDR3 DNA reads TGTGCCAGCAGTTACGATGGGGCTTACAATGAGCAGTTCTTC. The encoded protein is CASSYDGAYNEQFF.

The chain recombines TRBV6-2 or TRBV6-3 with TRBJ2-2; 7 nucleotides agree with TRBD2. The length of the CDR3 is 16 residues. Germline V gives CDR1 MNHEY, CDR2 SVGEGT. V trimming: 2 bases; J trimming: 4 bases; junction bases outside the gene matches: 7. In DNA, the CDR3 is TGTGCCAGCAGTTACCCCCTGGGCGGGGGCACCGGGGAGCTGTTTTTT. It is translated as CASSYPLGGGTGELFF.

The CDR3 spells CASSLQGTSGANVLTF. In DNA form, the CDR3 reads TGTGCCAGTAGTCTACAGGGAACCTCTGGGGCCAACGTCCTGACTTTC. The V gene is TRBV19, the J gene TRBJ2-6; perhaps TRBD1 as D (6 bases). CDR1 LNHDA and CDR2 SQIVND come from the germline V gene (reference sequence). This CDR3 region has 16 residues. Trimming removed 5 bases from V and 0 bases from J, with 11 bases in between.

V gene TRBV7-2 combines with J gene TRBJ2-4; 11 bases line up with TRBD2. The CDR3 is made up of 16 amino acids. Losses at the gene ends were 5 bases for V and 2 bases for J; bases not matched to a gene: 5. CDR1 and CDR2 (germline): SGHTA, FQGNSA. CDR3 sequence: CASSVTSGRTKNIQYF. The CDR3 region has the DNA TGTGCCAGCAGCGTCACTAGCGGGAGAACCAAAAACATTCAGTACTTC.

The chain carries TRBV9 and TRBJ2-2; D may be TRBD1 (5 bases). The CDR3 length is 16 residues. Germline V gives CDR1 SGDLS, CDR2 YYNGEE. The ends were cut back, 0 bases at V and 1 base at J, with 10 bases in the middle. The DNA for the CDR3 is TGTGCCAGCAGCGTAGGTGGCGGACAGAACACCGGGGAGCTGTTTTTT. Encoded protein: CASSVGGGQNTGELFF.

The chain employs TRBV5-1 and TRBJ2-2; 8 bases match TRBD2. Germline trimming cut 5 bases from V and 0 bases from J; bases unmatched to any gene: 6. This CDR3 has 16 residues. CDR1 is SGHRS, CDR2 YFSETQ, per germline. This CDR3 reads CASSPRGGTNTGELFF. DNA for the CDR3: TGCGCCAGCAGTCCCCGGGGGGGGACGAACACCGGGGAGCTGTTTTTT. Looking up the rest from reference TRBV5-1 and TRBJ2-2 gives the full variable domain: KAGVTQTPRYLIKTRGQQVTLSCSPISGHRSVSWYQQTPGQGLQFLFEYFSETQRNKGNFPGRFSGRQFSNSRSEMNVSTLELGDSALYLCASSPRGGTNTGELFFGEGSRLTVL.